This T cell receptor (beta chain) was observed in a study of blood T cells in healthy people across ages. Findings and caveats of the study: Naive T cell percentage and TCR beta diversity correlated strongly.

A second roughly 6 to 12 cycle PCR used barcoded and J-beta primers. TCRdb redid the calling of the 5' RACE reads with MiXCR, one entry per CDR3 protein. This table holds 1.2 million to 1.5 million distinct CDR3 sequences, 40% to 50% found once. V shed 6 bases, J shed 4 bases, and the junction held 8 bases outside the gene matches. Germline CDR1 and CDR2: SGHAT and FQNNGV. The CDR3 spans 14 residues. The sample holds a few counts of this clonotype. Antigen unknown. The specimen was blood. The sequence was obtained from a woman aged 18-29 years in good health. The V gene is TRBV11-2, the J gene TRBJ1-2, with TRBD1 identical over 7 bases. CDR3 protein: CASRNTGVSYGYTF. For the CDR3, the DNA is TGTGCCAGCAGGAATACAGGGGTCTCCTATGGCTACACCTTC.